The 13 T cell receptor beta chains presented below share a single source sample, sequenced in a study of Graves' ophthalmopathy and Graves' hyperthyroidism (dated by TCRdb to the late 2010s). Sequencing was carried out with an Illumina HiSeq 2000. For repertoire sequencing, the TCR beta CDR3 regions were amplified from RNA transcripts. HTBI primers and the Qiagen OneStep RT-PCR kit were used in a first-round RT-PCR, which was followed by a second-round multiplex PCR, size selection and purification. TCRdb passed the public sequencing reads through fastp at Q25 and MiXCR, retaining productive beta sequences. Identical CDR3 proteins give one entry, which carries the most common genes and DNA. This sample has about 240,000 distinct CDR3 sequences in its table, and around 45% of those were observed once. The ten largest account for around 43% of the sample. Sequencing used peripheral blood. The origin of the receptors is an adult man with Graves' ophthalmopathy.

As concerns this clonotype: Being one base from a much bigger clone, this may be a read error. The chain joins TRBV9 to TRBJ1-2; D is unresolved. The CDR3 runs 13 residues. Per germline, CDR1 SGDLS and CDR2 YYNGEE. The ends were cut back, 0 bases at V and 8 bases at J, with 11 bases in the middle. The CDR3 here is CASSVVVGDGYTF. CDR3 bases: TGTGCCAGCAGCGTAGTGGTGGGCGACGGCTACACCTTC.

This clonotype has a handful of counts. The CDR3 coding sequence is TGTGCCAGCAGCCAAGCTGGGACAGGTCGCGAGCAGTACTTC. Translating it yields CASSQAGTGREQYF. The V and J genes are TRBV4-2 and TRBJ2-7; TRBD1 agrees at 8 bases. V was clipped by 1 base and J by 6 bases; unmatched bases: 5. This CDR3 comprises 14 residues. Germline-derived CDR1 and CDR2 are LGHNA and YNFKEQ.

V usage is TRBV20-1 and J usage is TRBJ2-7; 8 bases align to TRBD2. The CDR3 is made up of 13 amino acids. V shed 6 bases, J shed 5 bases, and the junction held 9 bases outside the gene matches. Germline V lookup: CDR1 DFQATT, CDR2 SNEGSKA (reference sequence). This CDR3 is CSAGAGGLDEQYF. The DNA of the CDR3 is TGCAGTGCGGGGGCGGGAGGATTGGACGAGCAGTACTTC.

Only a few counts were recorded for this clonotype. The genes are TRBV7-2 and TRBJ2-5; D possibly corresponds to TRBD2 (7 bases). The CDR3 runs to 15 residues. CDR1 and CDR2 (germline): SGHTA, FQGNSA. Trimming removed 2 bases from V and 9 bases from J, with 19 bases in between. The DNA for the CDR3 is TGTGCCAGCAGCTTAACGTCGGGGGGCACGGGGGCCCAGTACTTC. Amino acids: CASSLTSGGTGAQYF.

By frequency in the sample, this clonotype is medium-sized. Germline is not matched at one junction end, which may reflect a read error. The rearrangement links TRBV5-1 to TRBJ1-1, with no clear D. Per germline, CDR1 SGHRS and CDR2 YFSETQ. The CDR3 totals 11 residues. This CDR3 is CASSLNTEAFF. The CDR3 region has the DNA TGTGCCAGCAGCTTGAACACTGAAGCTTTCTTT.

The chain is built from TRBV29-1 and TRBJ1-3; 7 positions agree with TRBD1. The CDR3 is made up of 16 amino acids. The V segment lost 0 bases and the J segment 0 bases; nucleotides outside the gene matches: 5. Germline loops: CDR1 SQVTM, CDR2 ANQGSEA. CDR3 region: CSVEDFTGDSGNTIYF. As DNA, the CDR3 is TGCAGCGTTGAAGATTTCACAGGGGACTCTGGAAACACCATATATTTT.

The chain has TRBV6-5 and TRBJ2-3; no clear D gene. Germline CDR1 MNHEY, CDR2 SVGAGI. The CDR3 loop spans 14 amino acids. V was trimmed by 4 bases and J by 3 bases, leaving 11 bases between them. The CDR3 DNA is TGTGCCAGCAGTTCGGAGATTGGGACAGATACGCAGTATTTT. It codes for CASSSEIGTDTQYF.

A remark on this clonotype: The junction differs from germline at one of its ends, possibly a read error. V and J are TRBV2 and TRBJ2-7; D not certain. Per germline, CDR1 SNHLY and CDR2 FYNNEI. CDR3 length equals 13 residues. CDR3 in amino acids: CASSQDIAYEQYF. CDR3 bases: TGCGCCAGCAGCCAAGATATAGCCTACGAGCAGTACTTC.

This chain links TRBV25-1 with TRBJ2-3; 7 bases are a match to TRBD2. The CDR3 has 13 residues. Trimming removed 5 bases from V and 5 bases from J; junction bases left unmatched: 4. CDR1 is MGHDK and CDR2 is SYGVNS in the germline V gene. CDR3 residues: CASSTSGVDTQYF. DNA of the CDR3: TGTGCCAGCAGTACCAGCGGGGTAGATACGCAGTATTTT.

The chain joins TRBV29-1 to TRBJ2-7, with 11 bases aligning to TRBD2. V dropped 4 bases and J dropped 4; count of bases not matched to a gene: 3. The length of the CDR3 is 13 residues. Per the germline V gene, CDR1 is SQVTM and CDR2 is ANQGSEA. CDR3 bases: TGCAGCGTTGGGGGACTAGCGGTTTACGAGCAGTACTTC. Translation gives CSVGGLAVYEQYF.

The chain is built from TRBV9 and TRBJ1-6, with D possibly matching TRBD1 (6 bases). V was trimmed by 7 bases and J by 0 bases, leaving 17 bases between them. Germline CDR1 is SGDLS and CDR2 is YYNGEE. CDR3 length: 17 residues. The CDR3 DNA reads TGTGCCAGCTCACCGTTCAGGGACACCTCCTATAATTCACCCCTCCACTTT. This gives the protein CASSPFRDTSYNSPLHF.

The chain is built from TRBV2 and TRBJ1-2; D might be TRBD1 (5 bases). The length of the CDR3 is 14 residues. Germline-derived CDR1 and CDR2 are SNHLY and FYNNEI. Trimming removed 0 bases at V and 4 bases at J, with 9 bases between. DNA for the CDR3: TGTGCCAGCAGTGAAGCAGGGACGGCCTATGGCTACACCTTC. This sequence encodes CASSEAGTAYGYTF. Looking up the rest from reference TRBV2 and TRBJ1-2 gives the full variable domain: EPEVTQTPSHQVTQMGQEVILRCVPISNHLYFYWYRQILGQKVEFLVSFYNNEISEKSEIFDDQFSVERPDGSNFTLKIRSTKLEDSAMYFCASSEAGTAYGYTFGSGTRLTVV.

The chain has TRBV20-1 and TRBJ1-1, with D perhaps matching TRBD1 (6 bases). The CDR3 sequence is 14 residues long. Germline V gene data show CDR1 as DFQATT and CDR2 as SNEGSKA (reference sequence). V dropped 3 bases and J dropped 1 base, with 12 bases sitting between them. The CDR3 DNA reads TGCAGTGCTAGGTGGGGGGCTGGGAACACTGAAGCTTTCTTT. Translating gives CSARWGAGNTEAFF.